Listed here are 32 T cell receptor beta chains from one sample, sequenced in a study of T cells in localized non-small cell lung cancer (dated by TCRdb to the early 2020s). The method was the immunoSEQ multiplex PCR assay. TCRdb provides this immuneACCESS table in a form limited to in-frame rearrangements. Some clones are lacking; in checked studies, under half of them reflect an unresolved V gene, and why the rest are absent is not known. The sample table lists approximately 40,000 clones, approximately 86% of them with a count of one. The top ten clonotypes cover approximately 3.5% of the sample. Sequences were derived from peripheral blood, sampled before any cancer treatment. The receptors derive from a man aged 18-55 years with stage I lung adenocarcinoma.

This chain connects TRBV5-4 to TRBJ2-1; 13 nucleotides align to TRBD2. The CDR3 contains 15 residues. CDR1 is SGHNT and CDR2 is YYREEE in the germline V gene (reference sequence). Germline trimming cut 4 bases from V and 4 bases from J; bases unmatched to any gene: 2. CDR3 amino acids: CASSRGLAGYNEQFF. In DNA, the CDR3 is TGTGCCAGCAGCAGGGGACTAGCGGGGTACAATGAGCAGTTCTTC.

In DNA, the CDR3 is TGTGCCAGCAGGTCTCTAGCGGGGGGCCAAGAGACCCAGTACTTC. Its protein is CASRSLAGGQETQYF. This rearrangement joins TRBV5-5 to TRBJ2-5; 11 bases match TRBD2. V gave up 5 bases and J gave up 1 base; unmatched junction bases: 4. This CDR3 is built from 15 residues. CDR1 and CDR2 (germline): SGHKS, YYEKEE (reference sequence).

The chain combines TRBV6-6 with TRBJ1-2; tentative D call: TRBD1 (5 bases). With 6 bases removed from V and 1 base from J, the gap between germline ends came to 18 bases. The CDR3 runs to 16 residues. Per germline, CDR1 MNHNY and CDR2 SVGAGI (reference sequence). The CDR3 coding sequence is TGTGCCAGCAGCCTCAAGTCCAGGGAGAGTAACTATGGCTACACCTTC. It is translated as CASSLKSRESNYGYTF.

The genes are TRBV30 and TRBJ1-6; the match to TRBD1 covers 9 bases. Trimming at V came to 7 bases and at J to 9 bases, leaving 7 bases not matched to a gene. The CDR3 totals 13 residues. Germline loops: CDR1 GTSNPN, CDR2 SVGIG (reference sequence). The CDR3: CALQGANSSPLHF. The CDR3, as DNA: TGTGCCTTACAGGGGGCGAATAGTTCACCCCTCCACTTT.

V and J are TRBV2 and TRBJ2-5; TRBD2 matches at 9 bases. Trimming cost V 4 bases and J 5 bases; bases outside gene matches: 8. The CDR3 consists of 15 residues. The V gene's germline CDR1 is SNHLY and CDR2 FYNNEI. The CDR3 DNA is TGTGCCAGCAGTGGCGCGGGCCTAGCGGGGGAGACCCAGTACTTC. This sequence encodes CASSGAGLAGETQYF.

The rearrangement joins TRBV7-8 to TRBJ2-1; 9 positions agree with TRBD2. The germline V gene encodes CDR1 SGHVS and CDR2 FQNEAQ. This CDR3 is 12 amino acids long. V lost 5 bases and J lost 10; bases outside the gene matches: 3. The CDR3 loop reads CASSRTSGEQFF. The CDR3 DNA reads TGTGCCAGCAGCAGAACTAGCGGGGAGCAGTTCTTC.

The chain links TRBV10-3 to TRBJ1-3; 8 nucleotides line up with TRBD1. V shed 11 bases and J 0 bases; nucleotides not matched to a gene: 12. This CDR3 has 16 amino acids. Germline lookup yields CDR1 ENHRY and CDR2 SYGVKD. Here the CDR3 DNA reads TGTGCCCTAAAGCCCCAGGGGGCCCGCTCTGGAAACACCATATATTTT. Protein product: CALKPQGARSGNTIYF.

The chain is built from TRBV11-1 and TRBJ1-6; D call uncertain. The CDR3 covers 16 residues. The V end was cut by 4 bases, the J end by 5 bases, with 15 bases between. Per the germline V gene, CDR1 is SGHAT and CDR2 is FQDESV (reference sequence). CDR3 DNA sequence: TGTGCCAGCAGCTCGACACCTTACCTAGATAATTCACCCCTCCACTTT. Translation: CASSSTPYLDNSPLHF. Filled out from reference TRBV11-1 and TRBJ1-6, the complete variable domain reads EAEVAQSPRYKITEKSQAVAFWCDPISGHATLYWYRQILGQGPELLVQFQDESVVDDSQLPKDRFSAERLKGVDSTLKIQPAELGDSAMYLCASSSTPYLDNSPLHFGNGTRLTVT.

The chain is built from TRBV19 and TRBJ2-7; 10 bases are shared with TRBD2. The ends lost 3 bases at V and 7 bases at J; junction bases unmatched: 3. The CDR3 covers 13 residues. Per the germline V gene, CDR1 is LNHDA and CDR2 is SQIVND (reference sequence). As DNA, the CDR3 is TGTGCCAGTAGTATTGGAGCGGGGGGGGAGCAGTACTTC. It codes for CASSIGAGGEQYF.

The chain joins TRBV5-6 to TRBJ1-2; D not resolved. Germline V gene sequence: CDR1 SGHDT, CDR2 YYEEEE. V was pared by 4 bases and J by 6 bases, with 16 bases between. CDR3 length equals 14 residues. In DNA form, the CDR3 reads TGTGCCAGCAGCGATCCGGGAACCATCCATGGCTACACCTTC. Translated, it gives CASSDPGTIHGYTF.

This clone came up a few times. The genes are TRBV12-5 and TRBJ2-3; 10 bases align to TRBD1. With V trimmed by 6 bases and J by 5 bases, 11 bases remained unmatched. The CDR3 is 16 amino acids. Per germline, CDR1 LGHNT and CDR2 FRNRAP. The CDR3 bases are TGTGCTAGTGGCTCCGGGACAGGGGCTACCAGAGATACGCAGTATTTT. It codes for CASGSGTGATRDTQYF.

As DNA, the CDR3 is TGTGCCAGCAGCTTAGACCCGGGGACCCAAGAGACCCAGTACTTC. Its protein product is CASSLDPGTQETQYF. This chain uses TRBV11-1 with TRBJ2-5; D could derive from TRBD1 or TRBD2 (5 bases each). This CDR3 comprises 15 residues. Between the trimmed V and J ends, which lost 1 base and 1 base, there was a span of 10 bases. Germline V gene sequence: CDR1 SGHAT, CDR2 FQDESV (reference sequence).

The chain is built from TRBV2 and TRBJ2-7, with D perhaps TRBD1 (6 bases). This CDR3 is 13 amino acids long. Germline-derived CDR1 and CDR2 are SNHLY and FYNNEI. V lost 4 bases to trimming and J lost 6 bases, with 13 bases between them. CDR3 DNA: TGTGCCAGCAGTGGGGACATGAGGTTCGAGCAGTACTTC. This sequence encodes CASSGDMRFEQYF.

This clone was observed a handful of times. The V call is TRBV6-5, the J call TRBJ2-7; tentative D call: TRBD2 (5 bases). V was clipped by 0 bases and J by 6 bases, with 18 bases between them. CDR1 and CDR2 (germline): MNHEY, SVGAGI. The CDR3 covers 16 residues. The CDR3 DNA reads as TGTGCCAGCAGTTACTCGGGGATAAAAGAGGGTGGCGAGCAGTACTTC. Its protein is CASSYSGIKEGGEQYF.

The CDR3 loop is CATSRVTGDGEKLFF. CDR3 coding DNA: TGTGCCACCAGCAGAGTTACGGGGGACGGTGAAAAACTGTTTTTT. The V and J genes are TRBV15 and TRBJ1-4; the D gene is possibly TRBD1 (5 bases). Germline loops: CDR1 LNHNV, CDR2 YYDKDF (reference sequence). CDR3 length equals 15 residues. V lost 1 base to trimming and J lost 7 bases, with 13 bases between them.

This clone has a single count. The chain uses TRBV19 and TRBJ2-1; 7 nucleotides agree with TRBD2. With 9 bases clipped from V and 8 bases from J, the junction kept 4 bases outside the gene matches. CDR3 length equals 11 residues. Germline assignment: CDR1 LNHDA and CDR2 SQIVND (reference sequence). The CDR3 sequence is CASRLADEQFF. The CDR3 DNA reads as TGTGCCAGCCGACTAGCCGATGAGCAGTTCTTC.

The gene calls are TRBV7-6 and TRBJ1-1, with 8 positions matching TRBD1. Germline values: CDR1 SGHVS, CDR2 FNYEAQ. The V and J ends lost 1 base and 1 base, in that order; junction bases with no gene match: 2. The CDR3 is 15 residues long. CDR3 sequence: CASSLDRGTNTEAFF. Here the CDR3 DNA reads TGTGCCAGCAGCTTAGACAGGGGGACGAACACTGAAGCTTTCTTT. The complete variable domain, with remaining parts taken from reference TRBV7-6 and TRBJ1-1, reads GAGVSQSPRYKVTKRGQDVALRCDPISGHVSLYWYRQALGQGPEFLTYFNYEAQQDKSGLPNDRFSAERPEGSISTLTIQRTEQRDSAMYRCASSLDRGTNTEAFFGQGTRLTVV.

This chain links TRBV7-2 with TRBJ1-4; 11 nucleotides agree with TRBD1. V lost 5 bases and J lost 4; bases outside the gene matches: 6. The CDR3 length is 16 residues. Germline lookup yields CDR1 SGHTA and CDR2 FQGNSA. The CDR3 sequence: CASSAGTGGSNEKLFF. The CDR3 DNA follows: TGTGCCAGCAGCGCAGGGACAGGGGGGAGTAATGAAAAACTGTTTTTT.

The J gene is TRBJ1-1, the V gene TRBV9; 8 positions match TRBD1. V shed 0 bases and J 7 bases; nucleotides not matched to a gene: 8. Per germline, CDR1 SGDLS and CDR2 YYNGEE. The CDR3 contains 15 residues. The CDR3 region is CASSVGAGGELEAFF. The CDR3 DNA reads as TGTGCCAGCAGCGTAGGCGCAGGGGGCGAACTTGAAGCTTTCTTT.

Concerning this clone: One end of the junction does not line up with germline, which may come from a read error. Here the CDR3 reads CASSVGTIENTGAFF. The CDR3 DNA follows: TGTGCCAGCAGCGTAGGCACAATCGAGAACACTGGAGCTTTCTTT. V gene TRBV9 combines with J gene TRBJ1-1; no clear D. The germline V gene encodes CDR1 SGDLS and CDR2 YYNGEE. The CDR3 runs to 15 residues. Supplemented by reference TRBV9 and TRBJ1-1, the full variable domain reads DSGVTQTPKHLITATGQRVTLRCSPRSGDLSVYWYQQSLDQGLQFLIQYYNGEERAKGNILERFSAQQFPDLHSELNLSSLELGDSALYFCASSVGTIENTGAFFGQGTRLTVV.

This clone was found once. The J gene is TRBJ1-5, the V gene TRBV7-9, with D hard to call. CDR3 length: 13 amino acids. Per germline, CDR1 SEHNR and CDR2 FQNEAQ (reference sequence). V shed 1 base and J shed 6 bases, with 7 bases lying between them. The CDR3 here is CASSLEGSQPQHF. For the CDR3, the DNA is TGTGCCAGCAGCTTAGAGGGATCTCAGCCCCAGCATTTT.

The chain joins TRBV19 to TRBJ1-2; D is unresolved. Germline CDR1 and CDR2: LNHDA and SQIVND (reference sequence). The CDR3 has 14 residues. Trimming took off 8 bases at V and 0 bases at J, with 13 bases between the two ends. CDR3 loop: CASAQSHANYGYTF. CDR3 coding DNA: TGTGCCAGTGCCCAGAGTCACGCTAACTATGGCTACACCTTC.

The chain joins TRBV7-7 to TRBJ2-7; D is unclear. The CDR3 runs 14 residues. Trimming took off 5 bases at V and 3 bases at J, with 14 bases between the two ends. Germline V gene lookup returns CDR1 SSHAT and CDR2 FNYEAQ (reference sequence). The DNA of the CDR3 is TGTGCCAGCAGCCCCCAGGTTGGTGGCTACGAGCAGTACTTC. Protein: CASSPQVGGYEQYF. Together with reference TRBV7-7 and TRBJ2-7, the CDR3 gives the full variable domain: GAGVSQSPRYKVTKRGQDVTLRCDPISSHATLYWYQQALGQGPEFLTYFNYEAQPDKSGLPSDRFSAERPEGSISTLTIQRTEQRDSAMYRCASSPQVGGYEQYFGPGTRLTVT.

There are a few counts of this clone. This chain uses TRBV5-6 with TRBJ2-5; no firm D call. Germline CDR1 reads SGHDT; CDR2 reads YYEEEE. V was clipped by 3 bases and J by 2 bases, with 11 bases between them. The CDR3 extends over 14 amino acids. The CDR3 bases are TGTGCCAGCAGCTCCTCACCGAAACAAGAGACCCAGTACTTC. It translates to CASSSSPKQETQYF.

The chain uses TRBV18 and TRBJ2-1; D is ambiguous. The germline V gene encodes CDR1 KGHSH and CDR2 LQKENI. Trimming removed 6 bases at V and 5 bases at J, with 8 bases between. CDR3 length: 12 amino acids. The CDR3: CASSSTNNEQFF. The DNA for the CDR3 is TGTGCCAGCTCTTCCACTAACAATGAGCAGTTCTTC.

The J gene is TRBJ2-7, the V gene TRBV27; 7 nucleotides match TRBD1. CDR1 is MNHEY and CDR2 is SMNVEV in the germline V gene (reference sequence). V lost 6 bases, J lost 2 bases, and 10 bases stayed unmatched. CDR3 length equals 15 residues. The CDR3 DNA follows: TGTGCCAGCAGGATCAACAGGGGAAGGGCCTACGAGCAGTACTTC. Encoded protein: CASRINRGRAYEQYF.

The J gene is TRBJ1-4, the V gene TRBV5-1, with D tentatively TRBD1 (5 bases). Germline V CDR1 and CDR2: SGHRS, YFSETQ. V was pared by 4 bases and J by 4 bases, with 11 bases between. The CDR3 consists of 14 residues. The DNA of the CDR3 is TGCGCCAGCAGCCGGGACGGAAATAATGAAAAACTGTTTTTT. It codes for CASSRDGNNEKLFF.

The V call is TRBV13, the J call TRBJ1-1; 9 bases are a match to TRBD1. The trim removed 2 bases at V and 6 bases at J, leaving 13 bases unmatched. This CDR3 is 17 amino acids long. The V gene's germline CDR1 is PRHDT and CDR2 FYEKMQ (reference sequence). Written as DNA, the CDR3 is TGTGCCAGCAGCTTAACCCTAGTAGGGGACAGGGCCCCTGAAGCTTTCTTT. Amino acids: CASSLTLVGDRAPEAFF.

The gene calls are TRBV7-9 and TRBJ2-1, with no clear D. The CDR3 consists of 12 residues. Trimming left V 6 bases short and J 7 bases short, with 10 bases between. Germline V CDR1 and CDR2: SEHNR, FQNEAQ (reference sequence). Here the CDR3 reads CASSKLQNEQFF. CDR3 bases: TGTGCCAGCAGTAAGCTTCAGAATGAGCAGTTCTTC. The full variable domain, in which reference TRBV7-9 and TRBJ2-1 provide the parts outside the CDR3, is DTGVSQNPRHKITKRGQNVTFRCDPISEHNRLYWYRQTLGQGPEFLTYFQNEAQLEKSRLLSDRFSAERPKGSFSTLEIQRTEQGDSAMYLCASSKLQNEQFFGPGTRLTVL.

The rearrangement links TRBV6-5 to TRBJ2-1; no reliable D call. Germline V gene sequence: CDR1 MNHEY, CDR2 SVGAGI. V was pared by 10 bases and J by 6 bases, with 16 bases between. This CDR3 contains 13 residues. CDR3 protein: CAIRKRVGNEQFF. CDR3 DNA: TGTGCCATCCGGAAAAGGGTTGGCAATGAGCAGTTCTTC.

The J gene is TRBJ1-1, the V gene TRBV18; D not certain. V was cut by 3 bases and J by 1 base, with 9 bases left in between. From germline, CDR1 is KGHSH and CDR2 LQKENI. The CDR3 is 14 residues long. The CDR3 spells CASSPSHQNTEAFF. CDR3 in DNA: TGTGCCAGCTCACCGTCGCACCAGAACACTGAAGCTTTCTTT.

The V call is TRBV6-6, the J call TRBJ2-1; D may be TRBD1 or TRBD2 (6 bases each). V gave up 4 bases and J gave up 6 bases, with 13 bases separating them. Germline-derived CDR1 and CDR2 are MNHNY and SVGAGI (reference sequence). The CDR3 runs 14 residues. The chain's CDR3 is CASSSRRGFNEQFF. As DNA, the CDR3 is TGTGCCAGCAGTTCCCGGAGGGGGTTCAATGAGCAGTTCTTC.